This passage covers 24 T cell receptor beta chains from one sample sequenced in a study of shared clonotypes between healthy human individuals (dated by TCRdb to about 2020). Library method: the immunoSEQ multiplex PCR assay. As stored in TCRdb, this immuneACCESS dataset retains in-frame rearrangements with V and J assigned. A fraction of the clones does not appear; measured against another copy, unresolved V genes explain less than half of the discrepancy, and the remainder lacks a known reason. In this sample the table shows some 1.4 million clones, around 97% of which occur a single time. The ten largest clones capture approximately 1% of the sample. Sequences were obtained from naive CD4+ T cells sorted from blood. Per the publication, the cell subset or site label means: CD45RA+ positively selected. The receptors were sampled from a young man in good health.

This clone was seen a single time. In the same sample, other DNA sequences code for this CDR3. CDR3 DNA sequence: TGTGCCAGCAGTGAAACGGGAGCCGGGGAGCTGTTTTTT. Protein sequence: CASSETGAGELFF. This rearrangement joins TRBV2 to TRBJ2-2, with D perhaps TRBD2 (6 bases). V lost 2 bases and J 6 bases, leaving 7 bases between the germline ends. In germline, CDR1 is SNHLY, CDR2 FYNNEI. CDR3 length: 13 residues.

The DNA of the CDR3 is TGTGCCAGCAGCTTCCGGGGACTAGCGGACCAAACCGGGGCCAACGTCCTGACTTTC. Translated, it gives CASSFRGLADQTGANVLTF. The chain is built from TRBV7-9 and TRBJ2-6, with 11 bases identical to TRBD2. CDR3 length equals 19 residues. The V and J ends lost 3 bases and 4 bases, in that order; junction bases with no gene match: 11. The germline V gene encodes CDR1 SEHNR and CDR2 FQNEAQ (reference sequence). The complete variable domain, with remaining parts taken from reference TRBV7-9 and TRBJ2-6, reads DTGVSQNPRHKITKRGQNVTFRCDPISEHNRLYWYRQTLGQGPEFLTYFQNEAQLEKSRLLSDRFSAERPKGSFSTLEIQRTEQGDSAMYLCASSFRGLADQTGANVLTFGAGSRLTVL.

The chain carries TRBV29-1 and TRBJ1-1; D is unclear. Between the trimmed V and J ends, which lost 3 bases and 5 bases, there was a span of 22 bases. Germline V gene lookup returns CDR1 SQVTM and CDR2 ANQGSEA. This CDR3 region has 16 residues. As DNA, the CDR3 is TGCAGCGTTGAGGTTTTTAGTGCGTTGGGCCCTACTGAAGCTTTCTTT. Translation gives CSVEVFSALGPTEAFF.

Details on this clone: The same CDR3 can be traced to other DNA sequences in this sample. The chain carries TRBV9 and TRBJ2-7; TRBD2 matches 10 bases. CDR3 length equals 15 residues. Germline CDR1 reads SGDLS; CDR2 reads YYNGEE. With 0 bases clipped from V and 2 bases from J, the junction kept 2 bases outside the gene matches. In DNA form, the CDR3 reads TGTGCCAGCAGCGTAGGGACTAGCGGACCCTACGAGCAGTACTTC. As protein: CASSVGTSGPYEQYF.

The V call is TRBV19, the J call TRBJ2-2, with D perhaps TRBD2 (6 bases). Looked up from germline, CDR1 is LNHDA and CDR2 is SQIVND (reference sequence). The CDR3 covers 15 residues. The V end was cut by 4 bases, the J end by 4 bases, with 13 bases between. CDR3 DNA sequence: TGTGCCAGTAGTAAATCCGGGACTGCCACCGGGGAGCTGTTTTTT. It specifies CASSKSGTATGELFF.

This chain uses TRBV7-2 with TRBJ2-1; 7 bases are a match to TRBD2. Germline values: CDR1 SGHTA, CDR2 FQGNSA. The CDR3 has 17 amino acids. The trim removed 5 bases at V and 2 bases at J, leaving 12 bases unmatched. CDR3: CASSNPGGELTYNEQFF. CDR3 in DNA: TGTGCCAGCAGCAACCCTGGGGGGGAGCTGACCTACAATGAGCAGTTCTTC.

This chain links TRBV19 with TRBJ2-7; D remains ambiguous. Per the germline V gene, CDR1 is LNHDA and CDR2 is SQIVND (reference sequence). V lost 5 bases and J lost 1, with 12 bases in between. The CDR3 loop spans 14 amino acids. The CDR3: CASSPDPVSYEQYF. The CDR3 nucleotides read TGTGCCAGTAGTCCCGACCCTGTTTCCTACGAGCAGTACTTC.

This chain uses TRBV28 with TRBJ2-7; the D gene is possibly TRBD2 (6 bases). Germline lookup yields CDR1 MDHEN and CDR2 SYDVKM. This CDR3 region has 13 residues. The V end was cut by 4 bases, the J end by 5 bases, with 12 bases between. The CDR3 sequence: CASSSGGSHEQYF. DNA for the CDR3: TGTGCCAGCAGTTCTGGAGGGTCCCACGAGCAGTACTTC.

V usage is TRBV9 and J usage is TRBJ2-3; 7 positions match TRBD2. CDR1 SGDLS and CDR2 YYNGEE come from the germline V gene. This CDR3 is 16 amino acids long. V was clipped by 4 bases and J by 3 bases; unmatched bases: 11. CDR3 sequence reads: CASSRYGLEITDTQYF. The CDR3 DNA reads TGTGCCAGCAGCCGTTACGGACTAGAGATTACAGATACGCAGTATTTT.

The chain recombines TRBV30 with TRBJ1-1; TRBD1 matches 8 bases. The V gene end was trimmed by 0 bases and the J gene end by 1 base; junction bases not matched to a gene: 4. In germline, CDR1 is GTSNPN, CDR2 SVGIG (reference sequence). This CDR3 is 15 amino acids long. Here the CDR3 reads CAWSVLDRENTEAFF. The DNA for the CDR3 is TGTGCCTGGAGTGTACTGGACAGGGAGAACACTGAAGCTTTCTTT.

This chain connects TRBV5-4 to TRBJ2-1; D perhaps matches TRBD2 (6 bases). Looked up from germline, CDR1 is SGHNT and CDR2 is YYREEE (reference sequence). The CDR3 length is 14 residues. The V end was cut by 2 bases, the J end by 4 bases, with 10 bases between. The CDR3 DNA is TGTGCCAGCAGCTTCCGGGACTCTTACAATGAGCAGTTCTTC. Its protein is CASSFRDSYNEQFF.

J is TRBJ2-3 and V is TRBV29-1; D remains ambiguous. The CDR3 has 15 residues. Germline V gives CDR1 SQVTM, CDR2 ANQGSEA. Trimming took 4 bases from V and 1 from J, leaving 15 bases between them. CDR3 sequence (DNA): TGCAGCGTTGTTGGAATCGGCGAGGGCACAGATACGCAGTATTTT. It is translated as CSVVGIGEGTDTQYF.

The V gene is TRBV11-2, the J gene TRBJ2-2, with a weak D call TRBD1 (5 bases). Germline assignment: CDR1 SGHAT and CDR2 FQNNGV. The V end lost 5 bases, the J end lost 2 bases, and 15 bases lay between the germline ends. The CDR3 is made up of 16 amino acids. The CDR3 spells CASSVGQGINTGELFF. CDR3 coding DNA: TGTGCCAGCAGCGTCGGTCAGGGCATTAACACCGGGGAGCTGTTTTTT.

The CDR3 spells CASSSLLRGLEQFF. The DNA of the CDR3 is TGTGCCAGCAGTTCCCTCCTAAGGGGGCTCGAGCAGTTCTTC. The chain joins TRBV6-5 to TRBJ2-1; 7 nucleotides line up with TRBD1. This CDR3 is built from 14 residues. Germline V lookup: CDR1 MNHEY, CDR2 SVGAGI. V was clipped by 4 bases and J by 10 bases; unmatched bases: 10.

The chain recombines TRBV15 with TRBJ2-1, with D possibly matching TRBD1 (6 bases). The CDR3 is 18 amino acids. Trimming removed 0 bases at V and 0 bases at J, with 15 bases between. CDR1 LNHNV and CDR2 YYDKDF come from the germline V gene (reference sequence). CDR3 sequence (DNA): TGTGCCACCAGCAGAGAATTACAGGGTCCGAGCTCCTACAATGAGCAGTTCTTC. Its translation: CATSRELQGPSSYNEQFF.

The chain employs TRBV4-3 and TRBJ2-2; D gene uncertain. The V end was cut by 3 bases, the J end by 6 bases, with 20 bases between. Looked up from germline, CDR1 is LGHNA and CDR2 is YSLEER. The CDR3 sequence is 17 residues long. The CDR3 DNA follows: TGCGCCAGCAGCCAGGAACTTCATGACCCTAACGCCGGGGAGCTGTTTTTT. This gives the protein CASSQELHDPNAGELFF.

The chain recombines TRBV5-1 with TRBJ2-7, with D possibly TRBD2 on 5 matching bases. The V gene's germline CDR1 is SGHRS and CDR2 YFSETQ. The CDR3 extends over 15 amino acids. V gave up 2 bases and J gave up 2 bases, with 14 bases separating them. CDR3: CASSLGITGTYEQYF. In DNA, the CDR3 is TGCGCCAGCAGCTTAGGGATCACGGGGACCTACGAGCAGTACTTC.

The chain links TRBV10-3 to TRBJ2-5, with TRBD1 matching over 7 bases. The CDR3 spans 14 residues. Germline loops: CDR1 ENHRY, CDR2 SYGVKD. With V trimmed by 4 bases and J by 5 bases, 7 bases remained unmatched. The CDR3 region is CAISARGSFETQYF. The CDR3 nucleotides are TGTGCCATCAGTGCCAGGGGGTCGTTCGAGACCCAGTACTTC.

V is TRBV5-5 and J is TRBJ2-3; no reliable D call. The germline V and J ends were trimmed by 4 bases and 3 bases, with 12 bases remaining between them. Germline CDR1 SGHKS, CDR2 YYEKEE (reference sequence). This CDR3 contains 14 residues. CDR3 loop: CASSIPTSTDTQYF. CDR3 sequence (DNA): TGTGCCAGCAGCATACCGACATCGACAGATACGCAGTATTTT. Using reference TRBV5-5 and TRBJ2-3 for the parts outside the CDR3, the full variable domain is DAGVTQSPTHLIKTRGQQVTLRCSPISGHKSVSWYQQVLGQGPQFIFQYYEKEERGRGNFPDRFSARQFPNYSSELNVNALLLGDSALYLCASSIPTSTDTQYFGPGTRLTVL.

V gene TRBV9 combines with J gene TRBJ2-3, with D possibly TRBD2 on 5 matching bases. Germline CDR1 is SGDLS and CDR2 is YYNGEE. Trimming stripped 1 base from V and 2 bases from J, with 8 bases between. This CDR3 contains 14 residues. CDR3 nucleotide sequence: TGTGCCAGCAGCGTACACGGGAACACAGATACGCAGTATTTT. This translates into CASSVHGNTDTQYF.

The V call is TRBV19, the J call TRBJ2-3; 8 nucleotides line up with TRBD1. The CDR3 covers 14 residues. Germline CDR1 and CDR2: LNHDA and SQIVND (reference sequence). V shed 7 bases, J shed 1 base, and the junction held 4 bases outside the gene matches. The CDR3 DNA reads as TGTGCCAGTAACTCAGGGGGCGGCACAGATACGCAGTATTTT. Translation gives CASNSGGGTDTQYF.

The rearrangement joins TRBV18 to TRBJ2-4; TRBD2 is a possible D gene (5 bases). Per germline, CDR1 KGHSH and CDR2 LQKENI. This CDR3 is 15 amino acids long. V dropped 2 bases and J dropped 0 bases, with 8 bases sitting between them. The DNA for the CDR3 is TGTGCCAGCTCACCATTTGAGGGAGCCAAAAACATTCAGTACTTC. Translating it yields CASSPFEGAKNIQYF.

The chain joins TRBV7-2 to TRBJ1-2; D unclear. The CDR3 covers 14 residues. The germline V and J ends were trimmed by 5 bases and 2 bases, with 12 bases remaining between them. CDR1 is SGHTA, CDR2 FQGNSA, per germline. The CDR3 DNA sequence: TGTGCCAGCAGCACAGAGACACGGAACTATGGCTACACCTTC. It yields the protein CASSTETRNYGYTF. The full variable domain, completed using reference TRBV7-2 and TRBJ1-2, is GAGVSQSPSNKVTEKGKDVELRCDPISGHTALYWYRQSLGQGLEFLIYFQGNSAPDKSGLPSDRFSAERTGGSVSTLTIQRTQQEDSAVYLCASSTETRNYGYTFGSGTRLTVV.

This CDR3 is CASSFTGANVLTF. CDR3 sequence (DNA): TGTGCCAGCAGCTTTACTGGGGCCAACGTCCTGACTTTC. The J gene is TRBJ2-6, the V gene TRBV5-4; D remains ambiguous. V shed 2 bases and J shed 2 bases, with 2 bases lying between them. CDR3 length equals 13 residues. The germline CDR1 and CDR2 sequences are SGHNT and YYREEE (reference sequence).